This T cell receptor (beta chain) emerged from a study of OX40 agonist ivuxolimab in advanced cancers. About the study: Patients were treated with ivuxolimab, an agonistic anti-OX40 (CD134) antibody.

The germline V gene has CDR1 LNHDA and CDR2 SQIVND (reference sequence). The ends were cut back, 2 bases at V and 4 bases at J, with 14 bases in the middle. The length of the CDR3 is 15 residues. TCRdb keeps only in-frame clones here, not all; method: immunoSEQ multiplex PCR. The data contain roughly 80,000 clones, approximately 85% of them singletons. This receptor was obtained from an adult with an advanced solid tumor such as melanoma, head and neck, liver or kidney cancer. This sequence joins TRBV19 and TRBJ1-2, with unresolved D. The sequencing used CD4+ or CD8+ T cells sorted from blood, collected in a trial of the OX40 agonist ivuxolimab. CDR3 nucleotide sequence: TGTGCCAGTAGTATATCTGGAGGGAATGGCTATGGCTACACCTTC. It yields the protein CASSISGGNGYGYTF.